A single sample gave rise to the 17 T cell receptor beta chains below, sequenced in a study of blood T cell repertoires in COVID-19. This table comes from immunoSEQ multiplex PCR, and its TCRdb copy is limited to in-frame clones, with some not included. Among about 250,000 clones listed, approximately 88% were seen once. Source material: peripheral blood. These receptors were taken from a woman under 40 with COVID-19, enrolled during active disease.

This clone was seen a few times. The chain joins TRBV4-2 to TRBJ1-1; D is perhaps TRBD1 (6 bases). The V gene lost 1 base and the J gene lost 0 bases, with 12 bases spanning the gap. In germline, CDR1 is LGHNA, CDR2 YNFKEQ. The CDR3 is 16 amino acids. CDR3 loop: CASSQAARQVNTEAFF. The DNA of the CDR3 is TGTGCCAGCAGCCAAGCAGCTAGACAGGTGAACACTGAAGCTTTCTTT.

This rearrangement joins TRBV16 to TRBJ2-1, with 10 bases lining up with TRBD1. Germline V lookup: CDR1 KGHSY, CDR2 FQNENV. The CDR3 sequence is 16 residues long. Germline trimming cut 0 bases from V and 6 bases from J; bases unmatched to any gene: 5. This CDR3 reads CASSQSGTGVLNEQFF. CDR3 DNA sequence: TGTGCCAGCAGCCAATCCGGGACAGGGGTACTCAATGAGCAGTTCTTC. The whole variable domain, filled in from reference TRBV16 and TRBJ2-1, reads GEEVAQTPKHLVRGEGQKAKLYCAPIKGHSYVFWYQQVLKNEFKFLISFQNENVFDETGMPKERFSAKCLPNSPCSLEIQATKLEDSAVYFCASSQSGTGVLNEQFFGPGTRLTVL.

This chain uses TRBV12-3 or TRBV12-4 with TRBJ1-1; no definite D call. The CDR3 is 12 residues long. Trimming cost V 2 bases and J 10 bases, with 11 bases left between them. The CDR3 reads CASSLKRRGAFF. The CDR3 region has the DNA TGTGCCAGCAGTTTAAAGCGACGGGGAGCTTTCTTT.

This clone was detected only a few times. The chain recombines TRBV6-5 with TRBJ1-1; TRBD1 is a possible D gene (6 bases). CDR1 MNHEY and CDR2 SVGAGI come from the germline V gene. V dropped 5 bases and J dropped 5 bases, with 6 bases sitting between them. The CDR3 has 11 amino acids. The CDR3 DNA follows: TGTGCCAGCAGTAGGGGGACTGAAGCTTTCTTT. This codes for CASSRGTEAFF.

The chain recombines TRBV7-9 with TRBJ2-1; 10 nucleotides agree with TRBD2. The CDR3 covers 14 residues. With V trimmed by 9 bases and J by 5 bases, 7 bases remained unmatched. Germline CDR1 is SEHNR and CDR2 is FQNEAQ (reference sequence). The CDR3 bases are TGTGCCAGAGATAGCGGGGGGCAAAACAATGAGCAGTTCTTC. It is translated as CARDSGGQNNEQFF.

V is TRBV25-1 and J is TRBJ2-7; the match to TRBD2 covers 7 bases. After removal of 1 base from V and 3 bases from J, the junction contained 0 bases not matched to a gene. Germline assignment: CDR1 MGHDK and CDR2 SYGVNS. CDR3 length: 13 amino acids. In nucleotides, the CDR3 is TGTGCCAGCAGTGAATGGGAGGGCTACGAGCAGTACTTC. It yields the protein CASSEWEGYEQYF.

V gene TRBV27 combines with J gene TRBJ1-2; D unclear. Trimming took 2 bases from V and 3 from J, leaving 13 bases between them. This CDR3 has 15 residues. Germline CDR1 MNHEY, CDR2 SMNVEV (reference sequence). The CDR3 here is CASSLGGNPYYGYTF. The CDR3 nucleotides read TGTGCCAGCAGTTTAGGCGGGAATCCATACTATGGCTACACCTTC.

This chain uses TRBV4-1 with TRBJ1-2, with D hard to call. V lost 0 bases and J 8 bases, leaving 4 bases between the germline ends. This CDR3 spans 11 amino acids. Germline V lookup: CDR1 MGHRA, CDR2 YSYEKL. CDR3 DNA sequence: TGCGCCAGCAGCCAAGACGGGGGCTACACCTTC. Translation gives CASSQDGGYTF.

V usage is TRBV2 and J usage is TRBJ1-2; D not resolved. Germline-derived CDR1 and CDR2 are SNHLY and FYNNEI. The V end was cut by 7 bases, the J end by 2 bases, with 8 bases between. The CDR3 is made up of 12 amino acids. The CDR3 loop is CASKAVNYGYTF. Written as DNA, the CDR3 is TGTGCCAGCAAGGCGGTCAACTATGGCTACACCTTC.

Here the CDR3 reads CASSIGRPGANEQYF. The CDR3 DNA reads TGTGCCAGTAGTATAGGTCGCCCAGGGGCTAACGAGCAGTACTTC. V usage is TRBV19 and J usage is TRBJ2-7, with TRBD1 as a possible D gene (6 bases). V was trimmed by 1 base and J by 5 bases, leaving 15 bases between them. This CDR3 region has 15 residues. Germline V gene lookup returns CDR1 LNHDA and CDR2 SQIVND (reference sequence).

The chain has TRBV7-9 and TRBJ1-6; TRBD1 matches at 10 bases. Germline-derived CDR1 and CDR2 are SEHNR and FQNEAQ (reference sequence). The CDR3 is 14 residues long. The J segment lost 9 bases and the V segment lost 3 bases, leaving 2 bases of the junction unmatched. Here the CDR3 reads CASSFGQGGSPLHF. DNA for the CDR3: TGTGCCAGCAGCTTCGGACAGGGGGGTTCACCCCTCCACTTT. The full variable domain, completed using reference TRBV7-9 and TRBJ1-6, is DTGVSQNPRHKITKRGQNVTFRCDPISEHNRLYWYRQTLGQGPEFLTYFQNEAQLEKSRLLSDRFSAERPKGSFSTLEIQRTEQGDSAMYLCASSFGQGGSPLHFGNGTRLTVT.

The sample holds a few counts of this clone. The chain joins TRBV7-2 to TRBJ1-5; TRBD1 might be the D (6 bases). CDR1 and CDR2 (germline): SGHTA, FQGNSA. V lost 3 bases and J 3 bases, leaving 15 bases between the germline ends. The CDR3 contains 16 residues. In DNA, the CDR3 is TGTGCCAGCAGCTTGTCGGTGGACAGAGACAATCAGCCCCAGCATTTT. This gives the protein CASSLSVDRDNQPQHF.

This chain connects TRBV10-3 to TRBJ2-7; TRBD2 matches at 7 bases. From germline, CDR1 is ENHRY and CDR2 SYGVKD. This CDR3 comprises 13 residues. J lost 3 bases, V lost 2 bases, and 1 base had no gene match. In DNA, the CDR3 is TGTGCCATCAGTGAGGGGAGGGACTACGAGCAGTACTTC. It encodes CAISEGRDYEQYF.

This chain links TRBV24-1 with TRBJ1-5; 8 bases are a match to TRBD1. V lost 9 bases to trimming and J lost 2 bases; unmatched junction nucleotides: 2. The CDR3 is 13 residues long. CDR1 is KGHDR and CDR2 is SFDVKD in the germline V gene. The CDR3 loop reads CATSDRGNQPQHF. The CDR3 DNA follows: TGTGCCACCTCGGACAGGGGCAATCAGCCCCAGCATTTT.

The rearrangement uses TRBV7-8 and TRBJ2-1, with 13 bases fitting TRBD2. The germline V gene encodes CDR1 SGHVS and CDR2 FQNEAQ. This CDR3 is built from 16 residues. V dropped 3 bases and J dropped 8; count of bases not matched to a gene: 7. For the CDR3, the DNA is TGTGCCAGCAGCTTGGCAACTAGCGGGGGGGCCTATGAGCAGTTCTTC. Translation gives CASSLATSGGAYEQFF. The variable domain in full, completed from reference TRBV7-8 and TRBJ2-1, reads GAGVSQSPRYKVAKRGQDVALRCDPISGHVSLFWYQQALGQGPEFLTYFQNEAQLDKSGLPSDRFFAERPEGSVSTLKIQRTQQEDSAVYLCASSLATSGGAYEQFFGPGTRLTVL.

This clone showed up just once. The chain couples TRBV2 to TRBJ1-2; D is uncertain. The CDR3 consists of 13 residues. The V end was cut by 1 base, the J end by 2 bases, with 5 bases between. The germline V gene has CDR1 SNHLY and CDR2 FYNNEI. CDR3 loop: CASSEGQNYGYTF. CDR3 nucleotide sequence: TGTGCCAGCAGTGAAGGTCAGAACTATGGCTACACCTTC.

This rearrangement joins TRBV7-2 to TRBJ1-4, with 7 positions matching TRBD1. Germline V gene data show CDR1 as SGHTA and CDR2 as FQGNSA. Trimming removed 5 bases from V and 3 bases from J; junction bases left unmatched: 9. CDR3 length: 16 residues. In DNA, the CDR3 is TGTGCCAGCAGCCTGAGAGTGGGACAGCCTAATGAAAAACTGTTTTTT. Encoded protein: CASSLRVGQPNEKLFF.